This T cell receptor beta chain was sequenced for a study of blood T cell repertoires in COVID-19. Study details: T cells, B-cell-depleted T cells, or PBMCs supplied cDNA or gDNA.

In the authors' workflow: Using reference gene primer amplification, nucleated cell counts were estimated. Profiled with immunoSEQ multiplex PCR; TCRdb holds only in-frame clones, not every one. The V and J calls and clone size come from that table; D and trimming were worked out from the DNA. The table records 200,000 to 250,000 clones, approximately 87% of them present only once. This clone came up once. This receptor was taken from a woman in her forties or fifties with acute or convalescent COVID-19. Sequenced sample: peripheral blood.

The CDR3 region is CASSWTGGVNSPLHF. Here the CDR3 DNA reads TGTGCCAGCAGCTGGACAGGGGGTGTTAATTCACCCCTCCACTTT. This chain links TRBV7-2 with TRBJ1-6, with 10 bases identical to TRBD1. The CDR3 totals 15 residues. Germline loops: CDR1 SGHTA, CDR2 FQGNSA. V lost 4 bases and J lost 6; bases outside the gene matches: 3.